The 22 T cell receptor beta chains below all came from one sample that was sequenced in a study of cytomegalovirus exposure and HLA in healthy donors (dated by TCRdb to about 2017). The protocol used for the library was the immunoSEQ multiplex PCR assay. A mixture of 60 forward primers for TCR Vbeta segments and 13 reverse primers for TCR Jbeta segments was used in the multiplex PCR. This is the immuneACCESS table as TCRdb keeps it, with only in-frame sequences that have V and J called. A part of the clones is gone; compared with another copy, unresolved V genes explain less than half, and the rest is unexplained. The sample table contains approximately 87,000 clones; only one count was recorded for 81% of them. The ten largest account for approximately 3.9% of the sample. The source material was PBMCs. The receptors stem from a woman between 70 and 85 years old in good health and CMV-seropositive.

CDR3 DNA sequence: TGTGCCAGCAGCTTCTTAGATACGCAGTATTTT. Translated: CASSFLDTQYF. The genes are TRBV7-2 and TRBJ2-3; D is undetermined. This CDR3 comprises 11 residues. Germline V gives CDR1 SGHTA, CDR2 FQGNSA. Trimming shortened V by 3 bases and J by 5 bases, and 3 bases separated the two germline ends.

The V call is TRBV4-3, the J call TRBJ2-6, with TRBD1 as a possible D gene (5 bases). Germline values: CDR1 LGHNA, CDR2 YSLEER. V was trimmed by 1 base and J by 0 bases, leaving 22 bases between them. The CDR3 sequence is 21 residues long. The CDR3 DNA follows: TGCGCCAGCAGCCAAGTGAGGTCTGGACATGCCGTGGGCTCTGGGGCCAACGTCCTGACTTTC. Translation gives CASSQVRSGHAVGSGANVLTF.

This chain joins TRBV7-2 and TRBJ2-1; D not certain. The V gene's germline CDR1 is SGHTA and CDR2 FQGNSA. This CDR3 contains 13 residues. The germline V and J ends were trimmed by 1 base and 3 bases, with 4 bases remaining between them. The DNA for the CDR3 is TGTGCCAGCAGCTTAGTCAGCTACAATGAGCAGTTCTTC. Translation gives CASSLVSYNEQFF.

This clone was recorded a few times. The chain uses TRBV25-1 and TRBJ2-6; D gene ambiguous. CDR3 length: 15 residues. Germline V gives CDR1 MGHDK, CDR2 SYGVNS. V shed 4 bases and J shed 0 bases, with 7 bases lying between them. The CDR3 here is CASSALGSGANVLTF. CDR3 nucleotides: TGTGCCAGCAGTGCCCTCGGCTCTGGGGCCAACGTCCTGACTTTC. Full variable domain (remainder filled in from reference TRBV25-1 and TRBJ2-6): EADIYQTPRYLVIGTGKKITLECSQTMGHDKMYWYQQDPGMELHLIHYSYGVNSTEKGDLSSESTVSRIRTEHFPLTLESARPSHTSQYLCASSALGSGANVLTFGAGSRLTVL.

The rearrangement links TRBV28 to TRBJ1-2; a possible D gene is TRBD1 (6 bases). The CDR3 consists of 14 residues. Germline V CDR1 and CDR2: MDHEN, SYDVKM. The V end was cut by 4 bases, the J end by 7 bases, with 16 bases between. The CDR3 loop reads CASSSVSGATGYTF. Here the CDR3 DNA reads TGTGCCAGCAGTTCTGTGTCAGGGGCTACTGGCTACACCTTC.

The J gene is TRBJ1-6, the V gene TRBV16, with D uncertain. Per germline, CDR1 KGHSY and CDR2 FQNENV. CDR3 length equals 15 residues. Trimming cost V 2 bases and J 10 bases, with 15 bases left between them. The CDR3 coding sequence is TGTGCCAGCAGCCAAAATGGGTTATCGAGGTCACCCCTCCACTTT. This encodes CASSQNGLSRSPLHF.

The J gene is TRBJ1-1, the V gene TRBV18, with D possibly being TRBD1 (6 bases). CDR1 and CDR2 from the germline V gene are KGHSH and LQKENI. The V gene lost 2 bases and the J gene lost 5 bases, with 12 bases spanning the gap. The CDR3 contains 14 residues. The CDR3 region has the DNA TGTGCCAGCTCACCATTTTCAGGGGAGACTGAAGCTTTCTTT. Its protein product is CASSPFSGETEAFF. Together with reference TRBV18 and TRBJ1-1, the CDR3 gives the full variable domain: NAGVMQNPRHLVRRRGQEARLRCSPMKGHSHVYWYRQLPEEGLKFMVYLQKENIIDESGMPKERFSAEFPKEGPSILRIQQVVRGDSAAYFCASSPFSGETEAFFGQGTRLTVV.

V and J are TRBV11-1 and TRBJ2-3; D may be TRBD1 (6 bases). Trimming took 2 bases from V and 2 from J, leaving 14 bases between them. The CDR3 is made up of 16 amino acids. The germline CDR1 and CDR2 sequences are SGHAT and FQDESV (reference sequence). CDR3 DNA: TGTGCCAGCAGCTTAAAAGACAGGTCTACCACAGATACGCAGTATTTT. It is translated as CASSLKDRSTTDTQYF.

The CDR3 is CASSLMGGVTTEAFF. CDR3 coding DNA: TGCGCCAGCAGCTTGATGGGGGGGGTTACCACTGAAGCTTTCTTT. The chain combines TRBV5-1 with TRBJ1-1; D perhaps matches TRBD1 (5 bases). V was cut by 1 base and J by 4 bases, with 14 bases left in between. The germline CDR1 and CDR2 sequences are SGHRS and YFSETQ. The CDR3 loop spans 15 amino acids.

This sequence joins TRBV7-2 and TRBJ1-2, with 7 nucleotides matching TRBD1. CDR3 length equals 14 residues. The V gene's germline CDR1 is SGHTA and CDR2 FQGNSA. V was pared by 5 bases and J by 8 bases, with 11 bases of the junction left unmatched. CDR3 nucleotide sequence: TGTGCCAGCAGCCGGACTACAGGGGATCCGGGCTACACCTTC. Translation gives CASSRTTGDPGYTF.

This clone was observed a few times. The chain has TRBV19 and TRBJ2-7; 7 bases align to TRBD1. Germline V gives CDR1 LNHDA, CDR2 SQIVND (reference sequence). This CDR3 is built from 16 residues. The V segment lost 6 bases and the J segment 1 base; nucleotides outside the gene matches: 12. The CDR3 reads CASSPRAGGLSYEQYF. The CDR3 nucleotides read TGTGCCAGTAGCCCTCGGGCAGGGGGATTATCCTACGAGCAGTACTTC.

The chain combines TRBV7-2 with TRBJ2-5, with 7 nucleotides matching TRBD2. CDR3 length: 16 residues. Trimming at V came to 1 base and at J to 5 bases, leaving 10 bases not matched to a gene. The germline gives CDR1 SGHTA, CDR2 FQGNSA. The CDR3 loop reads CASSLVRRGFWETQYF. CDR3 DNA sequence: TGTGCCAGCAGCTTAGTCCGGCGGGGGTTTTGGGAGACCCAGTACTTC.

This chain joins TRBV12-1 and TRBJ1-4; the table names TRBD1, a call not compared with the DNA. TRBV12-1 is recorded as a pseudogene. This CDR3 has 15 residues. CDR3 nucleotides: TGTGCCAGCAGCTTGCCCCCAGGGGACGGTGAAAAACTGTTTTTT. Translation gives CASSLPPGDGEKLFF.

The chain uses TRBV7-9 and TRBJ1-1; D call uncertain. The CDR3 length is 14 residues. Trimming left V 3 bases short and J 1 base short, with 9 bases between. Germline CDR1 is SEHNR and CDR2 is FQNEAQ (reference sequence). The CDR3 nucleotides are TGTGCCAGCAGCTTCTTCCCCGGGAACACTGAAGCTTTCTTT. Protein product: CASSFFPGNTEAFF. The full variable domain, completed using reference TRBV7-9 and TRBJ1-1, is DTGVSQNPRHKITKRGQNVTFRCDPISEHNRLYWYRQTLGQGPEFLTYFQNEAQLEKSRLLSDRFSAERPKGSFSTLEIQRTEQGDSAMYLCASSFFPGNTEAFFGQGTRLTVV.

The J gene is TRBJ1-4, the V gene TRBV12-5; a weak D match, TRBD1 (6 bases). The CDR3 loop spans 22 amino acids. V lost 2 bases, J lost 0 bases, and 28 bases lay in between. Germline CDR1 LGHNT, CDR2 FRNRAP. The CDR3 loop reads CASGLPHPGLRGMDATNEKLFF. The DNA for the CDR3 is TGTGCTAGTGGTTTGCCCCACCCCGGTCTCAGGGGAATGGACGCAACTAATGAAAAACTGTTTTTT.

The V and J genes are TRBV6-6 and TRBJ1-3; possible D gene TRBD1, 6 bases. The CDR3 is made up of 15 amino acids. Germline assignment: CDR1 MNHNY and CDR2 SVGAGI (reference sequence). Trimming left V 4 bases short and J 6 bases short, with 16 bases between. The CDR3 loop is CASSWGGPQANTIYF. The DNA for the CDR3 is TGTGCCAGCAGTTGGGGGGGGCCTCAGGCAAACACCATATATTTT.

The chain carries TRBV6-1 and TRBJ2-5; D is possibly TRBD1 (7 bases). Near its end, the DNA agrees better with TRBJ2-7, so the J call may be wrong. Germline values: CDR1 MNHNS, CDR2 SASEGT. CDR3 length: 14 amino acids. The CDR3 nucleotides are TGTGCCAGCAGTGAGTCGACAGGGAGGAACGAGCAGTACTTC. This translates into CASSESTGRNEQYF.

This sequence joins TRBV11-2 and TRBJ2-1; 7 nucleotides align to TRBD2. The J segment lost 6 bases and the V segment lost 5 bases, leaving 10 bases of the junction unmatched. The CDR3 has 15 amino acids. Germline CDR1 SGHAT, CDR2 FQNNGV. The CDR3 DNA is TGTGCCAGCAGCCCCCTGACGGGGAGGGGCAATGAGCAGTTCTTC. Amino acids: CASSPLTGRGNEQFF.

The chain has TRBV11-3 and TRBJ2-3, with a possible D match to TRBD2 (6 bases). In germline, CDR1 is SGHNT, CDR2 YENEEA. The CDR3 length is 17 residues. V was cut by 5 bases and J by 4 bases, with 22 bases left in between. The CDR3 region has the DNA TGTGCCAGCAGCAGAGAACTAGCTTTCGGGTCGGCAGATACGCAGTATTTT. Translating it yields CASSRELAFGSADTQYF.

The chain links TRBV15 to TRBJ2-7; 11 bases fit TRBD1. Looked up from germline, CDR1 is LNHNV and CDR2 is YYDKDF (reference sequence). With 8 bases clipped from V and 6 bases from J, the junction kept 3 bases outside the gene matches. The CDR3 spans 12 residues. CDR3 nucleotide sequence: TGTGCCACCTCCGGGACAGGGGGCGAGCAGTACTTC. Translated, it gives CATSGTGGEQYF. The whole variable domain, remainder taken from reference TRBV15 and TRBJ2-7, is DAMVIQNPRYQVTQFGKPVTLSCSQTLNHNVMYWYQQKSSQAPKLLFHYYDKDFNNEADTPDNFQSRRPNTSFCFLDIRSPGLGDTAMYLCATSGTGGEQYFGPGTRLTVT.

The rearrangement joins TRBV6-5 to TRBJ2-7, with D maybe TRBD1 (6 bases). Trimming left V 4 bases short and J 5 bases short, with 12 bases between. The length of the CDR3 is 13 residues. Germline-derived CDR1 and CDR2 are MNHEY and SVGAGI. The CDR3 here is CASSFTDSHEQYF. CDR3 bases: TGTGCCAGCAGTTTCACGGACAGCCACGAGCAGTACTTC.

The chain has TRBV7-3 and TRBJ2-2; D ambiguous. V lost 2 bases to trimming and J lost 3 bases, with 10 bases between them. Germline CDR1 and CDR2: SGHTA and FQGTGA. CDR3 length equals 15 residues. In nucleotides, the CDR3 is TGTGCCAGCAGCTTAGACGGGTGGCACACCGGGGAGCTGTTTTTT. Its protein is CASSLDGWHTGELFF.